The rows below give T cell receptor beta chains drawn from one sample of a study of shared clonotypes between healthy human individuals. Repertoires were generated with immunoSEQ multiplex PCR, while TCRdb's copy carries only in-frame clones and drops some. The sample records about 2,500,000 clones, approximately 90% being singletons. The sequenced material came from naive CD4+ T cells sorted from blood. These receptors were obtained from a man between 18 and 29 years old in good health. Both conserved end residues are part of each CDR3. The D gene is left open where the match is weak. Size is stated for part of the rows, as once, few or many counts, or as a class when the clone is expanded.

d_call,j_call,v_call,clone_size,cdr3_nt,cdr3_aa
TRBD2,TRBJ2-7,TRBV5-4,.,TGTGCCAGCAGCCCCGGACTAGCGAATTACGAGCAGTACTTC,CASSPGLANYEQYF
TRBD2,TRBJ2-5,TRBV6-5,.,TGTGCCAGCAGTAGGACTAGCGGTAACCAAGAGACCCAGTACTTC,CASSRTSGNQETQYF
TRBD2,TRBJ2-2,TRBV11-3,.,TGTGCCAGCAGCCATGAGCGGGGGGGCGGCACCGGGGAGCTGTTTTTT,CASSHERGGGTGELFF
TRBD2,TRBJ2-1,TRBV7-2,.,TGTGCCAGCAGCTCCCTCGGGGGGGTAGTTGAGCAGTTCTTC,CASSSLGGVVEQFF
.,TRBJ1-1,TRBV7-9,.,TGTGCCAGCAGCTTAGGACCCGAGAACACTGAAGCTTTCTTT,CASSLGPENTEAFF
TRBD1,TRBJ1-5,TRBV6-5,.,TGTGCCAGCAGTCCCGGACAGGGGAGACAGCCCCAGCATTTT,CASSPGQGRQPQHF
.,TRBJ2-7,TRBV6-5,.,TGTGCCAGCAGTTTGTCGGCGGGGGAGCAGTACTTC,CASSLSAGEQYF
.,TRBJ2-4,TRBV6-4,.,TGTGCCAGCAGTGACTCGATCACCCCACTAGCCAAAAACATTCAGTACTTC,CASSDSITPLAKNIQYF
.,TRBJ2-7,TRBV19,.,TGTGCCAGTACGGGGAGATCGACCTACGAGCAGTACTTC,CASTGRSTYEQYF
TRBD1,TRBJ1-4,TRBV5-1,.,TGCGCCAGCAGCTTTACAGGGGAGAACGAAAAACTGTTTTTT,CASSFTGENEKLFF
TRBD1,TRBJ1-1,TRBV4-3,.,TGCGCCAGCAGCCAAGAGGACAGGGGTACTGAAGCTTTCTTT,CASSQEDRGTEAFF
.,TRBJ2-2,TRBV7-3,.,TGTGCCAGCAGTTTTGAACCGGCCCTGTCCTCCGGGGAGCTGTTTTTT,CASSFEPALSSGELFF
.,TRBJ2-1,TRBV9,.,TGTGCCAGCAGCGTAGATGGAGCTCCCTACAATGAGCAGTTCTTC,CASSVDGAPYNEQFF
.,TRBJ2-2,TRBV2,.,TGTGCCAGCATACAGGACGCCGGGGAGCTGTTTTTT,CASIQDAGELFF
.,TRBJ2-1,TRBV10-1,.,TGCGCCAGCAGCCGGGACTCAGGGTACAATGAGCAGTTCTTC,CASSRDSGYNEQFF
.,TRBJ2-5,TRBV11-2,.,TGTGCCAGCAGCGGCGGGGAGACCCAGTACTTC,CASSGGETQYF
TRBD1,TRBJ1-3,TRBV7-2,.,TGTGCCAGCAGCACGACAGGGGCCAACCGGTACACCATATATTTT,CASSTTGANRYTIYF
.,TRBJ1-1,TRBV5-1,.,TGCGCCAGCAGCTTGTCTAGGGGAACTGAAGCTTTCTTT,CASSLSRGTEAFF
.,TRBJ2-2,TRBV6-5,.,TGTGCCAGCAGTTACAGGGGGGAGCTGTTTTTT,CASSYRGELFF
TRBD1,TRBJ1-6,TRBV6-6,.,TGTGCCAGCATCCCGGGACAGGGGGCAAACAATTCACCCCTCCACTTT,CASIPGQGANNSPLHF
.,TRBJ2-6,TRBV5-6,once,TGTGCCAGCAGCTTAGACAGCTCTGGGGCCAACGTCCTGACTTTC,CASSLDSSGANVLTF
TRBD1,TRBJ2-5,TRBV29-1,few,TGCAGCGTTGCGACAGGGGAAGAGACCCAGTACTTC,CSVATGEETQYF
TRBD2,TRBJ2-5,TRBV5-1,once,TGCGCCAGCTTCTCGGGAGGACTAGCGGGCGAGACCCAGTACTTC,CASFSGGLAGETQYF
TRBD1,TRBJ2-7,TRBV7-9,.,TGTGCCAGCAGCTTAGGGACAGGGCCCTACGAGCAGTACTTC,CASSLGTGPYEQYF
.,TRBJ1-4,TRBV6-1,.,TGTGCCAGCAGCACTGGGCCAGTGAATGAAAAACTGTTTTTT,CASSTGPVNEKLFF
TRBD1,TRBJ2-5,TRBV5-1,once,TGCGCCAGCAGCAGTGGACAGGGGCAAGAGACCCAGTACTTC,CASSSGQGQETQYF
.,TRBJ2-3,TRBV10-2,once,TGCGCCAGCAGTGACTCTTACGCTAGCACAGATACGCAGTATTTT,CASSDSYASTDTQYF
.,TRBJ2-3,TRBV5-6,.,TGTGCCAGCAGCCGAGACGTAACAGATACGCAGTATTTT,CASSRDVTDTQYF
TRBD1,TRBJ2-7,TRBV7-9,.,TGTGCCAGCAGCTATCCACCGGGACAGGGGGCTGGAGAGCAGTACTTC,CASSYPPGQGAGEQYF
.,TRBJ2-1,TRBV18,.,TGTGCCAGCTCACTTTTACTGACCTCGGGGAATGAGCAGTTCTTC,CASSLLLTSGNEQFF
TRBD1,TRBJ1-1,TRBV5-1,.,TGCGCCAGCAGCGCAGGGACAGGGGGCAACACTGAAGCTTTCTTT,CASSAGTGGNTEAFF